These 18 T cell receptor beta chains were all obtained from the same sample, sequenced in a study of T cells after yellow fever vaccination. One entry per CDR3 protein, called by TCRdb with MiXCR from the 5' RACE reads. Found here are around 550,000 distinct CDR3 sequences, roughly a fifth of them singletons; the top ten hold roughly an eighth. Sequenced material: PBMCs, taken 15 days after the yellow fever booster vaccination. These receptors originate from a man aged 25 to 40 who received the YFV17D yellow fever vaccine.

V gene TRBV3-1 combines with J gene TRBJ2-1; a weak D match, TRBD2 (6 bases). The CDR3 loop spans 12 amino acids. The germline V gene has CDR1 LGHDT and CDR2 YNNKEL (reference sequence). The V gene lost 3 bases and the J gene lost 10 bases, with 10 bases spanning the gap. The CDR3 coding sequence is TGTGCCAGCAGCCAGGCGGGACTCGAGCAGTTCTTC. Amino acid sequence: CASSQAGLEQFF.

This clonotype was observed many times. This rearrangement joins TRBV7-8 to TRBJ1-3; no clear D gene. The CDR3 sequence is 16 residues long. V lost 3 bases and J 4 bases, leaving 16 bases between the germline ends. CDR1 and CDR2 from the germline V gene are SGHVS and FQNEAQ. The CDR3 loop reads CASSFQDPRIGNTIYF. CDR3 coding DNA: TGTGCCAGCAGCTTCCAGGACCCAAGGATAGGAAACACCATATATTTT. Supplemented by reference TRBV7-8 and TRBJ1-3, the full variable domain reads GAGVSQSPRYKVAKRGQDVALRCDPISGHVSLFWYQQALGQGPEFLTYFQNEAQLDKSGLPSDRFFAERPEGSVSTLKIQRTQQEDSAVYLCASSFQDPRIGNTIYFGEGSWLTVV.

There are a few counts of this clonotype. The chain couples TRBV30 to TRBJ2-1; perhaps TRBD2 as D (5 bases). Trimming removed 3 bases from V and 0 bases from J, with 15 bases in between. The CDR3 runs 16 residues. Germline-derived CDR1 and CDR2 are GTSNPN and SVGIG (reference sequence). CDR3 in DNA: TGTGCCTGGAGACCCCGGAGGAAGCCCTCCTACAATGAGCAGTTCTTC. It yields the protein CAWRPRRKPSYNEQFF.

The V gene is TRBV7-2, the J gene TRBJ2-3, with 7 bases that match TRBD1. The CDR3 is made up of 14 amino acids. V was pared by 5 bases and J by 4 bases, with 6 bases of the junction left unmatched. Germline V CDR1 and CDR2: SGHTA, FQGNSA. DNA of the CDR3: TGTGCCAGCAGCCGGGGACAGAGGGCAGATACGCAGTATTTT. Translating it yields CASSRGQRADTQYF.

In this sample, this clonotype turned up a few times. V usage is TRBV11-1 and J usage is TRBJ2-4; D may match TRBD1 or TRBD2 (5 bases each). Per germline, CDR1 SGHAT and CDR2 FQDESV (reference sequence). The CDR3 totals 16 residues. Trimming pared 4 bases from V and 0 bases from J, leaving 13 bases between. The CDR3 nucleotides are TGTGCCAGCAGCTCCGGGACCACGCTAGCCAAAAACATTCAGTACTTC. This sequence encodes CASSSGTTLAKNIQYF.

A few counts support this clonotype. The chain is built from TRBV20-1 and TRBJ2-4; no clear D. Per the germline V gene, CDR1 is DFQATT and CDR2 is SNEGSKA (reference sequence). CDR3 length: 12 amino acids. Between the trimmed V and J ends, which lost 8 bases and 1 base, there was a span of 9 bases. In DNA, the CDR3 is TGCAGTATCCTAGGGGCCAAAAACATTCAGTACTTC. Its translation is CSILGAKNIQYF.

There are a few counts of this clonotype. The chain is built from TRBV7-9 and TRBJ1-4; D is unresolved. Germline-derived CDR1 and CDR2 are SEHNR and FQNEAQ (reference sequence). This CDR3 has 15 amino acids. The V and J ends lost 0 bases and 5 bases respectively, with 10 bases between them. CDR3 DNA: TGTGCCAGCAGCTTAGCGGGATTGGGGAATGAAAAACTGTTTTTT. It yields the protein CASSLAGLGNEKLFF. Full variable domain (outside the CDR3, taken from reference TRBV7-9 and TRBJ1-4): DTGVSQNPRHKITKRGQNVTFRCDPISEHNRLYWYRQTLGQGPEFLTYFQNEAQLEKSRLLSDRFSAERPKGSFSTLEIQRTEQGDSAMYLCASSLAGLGNEKLFFGSGTQLSVL.

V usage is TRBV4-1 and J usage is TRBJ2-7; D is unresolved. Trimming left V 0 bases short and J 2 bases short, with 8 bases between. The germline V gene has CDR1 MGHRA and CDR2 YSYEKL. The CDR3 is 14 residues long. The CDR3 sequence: CASSQEDTTYEQYF. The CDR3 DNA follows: TGCGCCAGCAGCCAAGAAGACACGACCTACGAGCAGTACTTC.

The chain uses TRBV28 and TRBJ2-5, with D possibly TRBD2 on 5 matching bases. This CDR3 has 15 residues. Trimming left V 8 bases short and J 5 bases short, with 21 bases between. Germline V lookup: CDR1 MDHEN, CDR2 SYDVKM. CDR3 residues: CASCETRGLRETQYF. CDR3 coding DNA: TGTGCCAGCTGTGAAACTAGAGGCCTCCGGGAGACCCAGTACTTC.

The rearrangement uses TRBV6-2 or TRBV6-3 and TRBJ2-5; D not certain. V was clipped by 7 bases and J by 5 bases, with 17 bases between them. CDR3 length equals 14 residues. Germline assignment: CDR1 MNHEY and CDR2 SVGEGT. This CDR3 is CASNLRSASETQYF. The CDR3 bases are TGTGCCAGCAATCTGAGGAGTGCCAGCGAGACCCAGTACTTC.

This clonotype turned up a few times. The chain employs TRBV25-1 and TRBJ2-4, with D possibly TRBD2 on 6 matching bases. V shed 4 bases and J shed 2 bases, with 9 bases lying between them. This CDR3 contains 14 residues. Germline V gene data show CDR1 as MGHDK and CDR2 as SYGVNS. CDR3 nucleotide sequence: TGTGCCAGCAGTGGTGCGGGGTCCAAAAACATTCAGTACTTC. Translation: CASSGAGSKNIQYF.

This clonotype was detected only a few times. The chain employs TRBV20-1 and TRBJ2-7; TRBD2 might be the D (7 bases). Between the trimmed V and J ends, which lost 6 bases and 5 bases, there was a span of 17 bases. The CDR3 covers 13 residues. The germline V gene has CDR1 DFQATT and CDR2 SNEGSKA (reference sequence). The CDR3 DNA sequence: TGCAGTGCGCTCCGGGGGGCGGACGACGAGCAGTACTTC. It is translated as CSALRGADDEQYF.

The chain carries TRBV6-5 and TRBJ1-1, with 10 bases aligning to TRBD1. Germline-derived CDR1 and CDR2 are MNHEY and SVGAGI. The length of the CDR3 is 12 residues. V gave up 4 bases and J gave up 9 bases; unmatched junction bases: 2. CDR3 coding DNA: TGTGCCAGCAGTTTGGGACAGGGGAAAGCTTTCTTT. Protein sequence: CASSLGQGKAFF.

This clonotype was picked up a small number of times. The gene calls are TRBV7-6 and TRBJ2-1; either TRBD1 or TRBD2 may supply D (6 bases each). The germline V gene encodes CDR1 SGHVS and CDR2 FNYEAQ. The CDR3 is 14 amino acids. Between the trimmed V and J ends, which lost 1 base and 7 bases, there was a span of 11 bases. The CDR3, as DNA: TGTGCCAGCAGCTTAGTAGGCGGGACAAATGAGCAGTTCTTC. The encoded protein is CASSLVGGTNEQFF. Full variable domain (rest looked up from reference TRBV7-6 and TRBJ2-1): GAGVSQSPRYKVTKRGQDVALRCDPISGHVSLYWYRQALGQGPEFLTYFNYEAQQDKSGLPNDRFSAERPEGSISTLTIQRTEQRDSAMYRCASSLVGGTNEQFFGPGTRLTVL.

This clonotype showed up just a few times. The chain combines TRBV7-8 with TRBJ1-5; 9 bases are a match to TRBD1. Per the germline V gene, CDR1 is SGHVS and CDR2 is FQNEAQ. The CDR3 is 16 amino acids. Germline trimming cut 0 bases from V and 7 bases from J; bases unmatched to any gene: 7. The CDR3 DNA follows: TGTGCCAGCAGCTTAGCCGGGACAGGGCCGAGGCAGCCCCAGCATTTT. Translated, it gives CASSLAGTGPRQPQHF.

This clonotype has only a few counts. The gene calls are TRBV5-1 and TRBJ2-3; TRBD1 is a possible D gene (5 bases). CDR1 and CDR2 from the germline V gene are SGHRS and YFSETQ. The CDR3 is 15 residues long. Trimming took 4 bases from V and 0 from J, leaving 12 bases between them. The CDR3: CASSRQTASTDTQYF. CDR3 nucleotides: TGCGCCAGCAGCCGCCAGACAGCTAGCACAGATACGCAGTATTTT.

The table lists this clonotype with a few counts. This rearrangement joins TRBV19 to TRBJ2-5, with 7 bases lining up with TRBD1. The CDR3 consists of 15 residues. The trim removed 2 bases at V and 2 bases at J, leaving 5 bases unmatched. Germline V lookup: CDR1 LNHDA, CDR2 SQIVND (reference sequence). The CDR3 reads CASSIWTGNQETQYF. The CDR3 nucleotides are TGTGCCAGTAGTATATGGACAGGAAATCAAGAGACCCAGTACTTC.

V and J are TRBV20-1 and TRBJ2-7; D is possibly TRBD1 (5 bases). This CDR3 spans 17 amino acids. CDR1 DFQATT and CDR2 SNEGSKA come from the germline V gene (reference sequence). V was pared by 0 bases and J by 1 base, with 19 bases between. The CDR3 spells CSARDFQGHGKSYEQYF. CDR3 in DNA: TGCAGTGCTAGAGATTTCCAGGGCCACGGCAAGTCCTACGAGCAGTACTTC.